The 26 T cell receptor beta chains presented below share a single source sample, sequenced in a study of T cells in localized non-small cell lung cancer. TCRdb's table, derived via immunoSEQ multiplex PCR, lists solely in-frame clones and lacks some. In the table there are tens of thousands of clones, 85% to 90% of which are singletons. Sequences were derived from peripheral blood, sampled before any cancer treatment. The receptors were gathered from a male donor at least 60 years old with stage III lung adenocarcinoma.

J is TRBJ2-7 and V is TRBV5-1; D unclear. Trimming stripped 0 bases from V and 4 bases from J, with 11 bases between. The germline gives CDR1 SGHRS, CDR2 YFSETQ. CDR3 size: 14 residues. In nucleotides, the CDR3 is TGCGCCAGCAGCTTGGCCGACACCCTTTACGAGCAGTACTTC. This codes for CASSLADTLYEQYF.

This clone has only a few counts. CDR3 DNA sequence: TGTGCCAGCAGTGAAGACCACCGGCTGGGGGGAAACACCATATATTTT. Protein: CASSEDHRLGGNTIYF. This rearrangement joins TRBV6-1 to TRBJ1-3; D unclear. CDR3 length: 16 amino acids. Between the trimmed V and J ends, which lost 1 base and 4 bases, there was a span of 14 bases. From germline, CDR1 is MNHNS and CDR2 SASEGT.

The chain is built from TRBV21-1 and TRBJ2-2; the table's D call, TRBD1, was not checked against the DNA. TRBV21-1 is tagged as a pseudogene. The CDR3 contains 17 residues. The DNA for the CDR3 is TGTGCCAGCAGCAAAGTTAGGGGACAGCTGAACACCGGGGAGCTGTTTTTT. It yields the protein CASSKVRGQLNTGELFF.

The CDR3 sequence: CASSDYAIALETQYF. The CDR3 DNA reads as TGTGCCAGCAGCGATTACGCTATAGCGCTGGAGACCCAGTACTTC. V gene TRBV28 combines with J gene TRBJ2-5; a weak D match, TRBD2 (5 bases). CDR1 and CDR2 from the germline V gene are MDHEN and SYDVKM. The CDR3 contains 15 residues. V lost 6 bases, J lost 5 bases, and 19 bases lay in between.

V and J are TRBV6-6 and TRBJ2-2; no definite D call. Trimming took off 4 bases at V and 1 base at J, with 1 base between the two ends. The CDR3 has 12 amino acids. From germline, CDR1 is MNHNY and CDR2 SVGAGI (reference sequence). The CDR3: CASSLNTGELFF. The CDR3 bases are TGTGCCAGCAGTTTGAACACCGGGGAGCTGTTTTTT.

This chain uses TRBV4-1 with TRBJ1-2, with TRBD1 identical over 7 bases. Trimming removed 3 bases from V and 1 base from J; junction bases left unmatched: 8. Germline values: CDR1 MGHRA, CDR2 YSYEKL. This CDR3 has 16 amino acids. The chain's CDR3 is CASSQAGTANNYGYTF. The CDR3 nucleotides are TGCGCCAGCAGCCAGGCCGGGACAGCCAATAACTATGGCTACACCTTC.

The chain carries TRBV5-4 and TRBJ2-1, with D tentatively TRBD1 (5 bases). In germline, CDR1 is SGHNT, CDR2 YYREEE (reference sequence). The germline V and J ends were trimmed by 0 bases and 2 bases, with 12 bases remaining between them. CDR3 length: 16 amino acids. The CDR3 sequence: CASSLEGESAYNEQFF. The CDR3 DNA sequence: TGTGCCAGCAGCTTGGAAGGGGAATCTGCCTACAATGAGCAGTTCTTC.

The V call is TRBV25-1, the J call TRBJ2-7; 7 bases line up with TRBD2. Germline V gene lookup returns CDR1 MGHDK and CDR2 SYGVNS. Trimming removed 3 bases from V and 2 bases from J; junction bases left unmatched: 4. The CDR3 consists of 14 residues. The CDR3 DNA reads as TGTGCCAGCAGTGAGGCCGGGGGGACCTACGAGCAGTACTTC. It yields the protein CASSEAGGTYEQYF.

This chain links TRBV10-3 with TRBJ1-5, with D possibly TRBD1 on 5 matching bases. Germline values: CDR1 ENHRY, CDR2 SYGVKD. V dropped 10 bases and J dropped 7 bases, with 20 bases sitting between them. The CDR3 loop spans 14 amino acids. The CDR3 here is CATYGGIGGQPQHF. The CDR3 nucleotides read TGTGCCACCTACGGGGGGATCGGCGGCCAGCCCCAGCATTTT.

In its sample, this clone was seen a few times. The chain combines TRBV11-2 with TRBJ2-5, with unresolved D. The ends were cut back, 0 bases at V and 5 bases at J, with 7 bases in the middle. CDR3 length: 13 amino acids. Germline V gives CDR1 SGHAT, CDR2 FQNNGV. The CDR3 spells CASSLDQSETQYF. As DNA, the CDR3 is TGTGCCAGCAGCTTAGATCAGAGTGAGACCCAGTACTTC. The variable domain in full, with the rest retrieved from reference TRBV11-2 and TRBJ2-5, is EAGVAQSPRYKIIEKRQSVAFWCNPISGHATLYWYQQILGQGPKLLIQFQNNGVVDDSQLPKDRFSAERLKGVDSTLKIQPAKLEDSAVYLCASSLDQSETQYFGPGTRLLVL.

The J gene is TRBJ1-2, the V gene TRBV19; possible D gene TRBD1, 6 bases. The CDR3 is made up of 16 amino acids. The germline V gene encodes CDR1 LNHDA and CDR2 SQIVND (reference sequence). With 5 bases removed from V and 5 bases from J, the gap between germline ends came to 21 bases. CDR3 DNA sequence: TGTGCCAGTAGTGGGAGACAGGCTTCTACGGTTTATGGCTACACCTTC. This codes for CASSGRQASTVYGYTF.

The chain carries TRBV4-1 and TRBJ2-5; possibly TRBD1 for D (6 bases). Trimming pared 1 base from V and 6 bases from J, leaving 12 bases between. Germline lookup yields CDR1 MGHRA and CDR2 YSYEKL. The CDR3 covers 14 residues. The CDR3 loop is CASSQGPGAKTQYF. In DNA, the CDR3 is TGCGCCAGCAGCCAAGGTCCAGGGGCAAAGACCCAGTACTTC.

The chain combines TRBV16 with TRBJ1-2; 7 bases agree with TRBD1. Trimming removed 4 bases from V and 8 bases from J; junction bases left unmatched: 7. The length of the CDR3 is 13 residues. Germline-derived CDR1 and CDR2 are KGHSY and FQNENV. The CDR3 reads CASSPGTVEGYTF. CDR3 in DNA: TGTGCCAGCAGCCCTGGGACAGTCGAAGGCTACACCTTC. The variable domain in full, with the rest retrieved from reference TRBV16 and TRBJ1-2, is GEEVAQTPKHLVRGEGQKAKLYCAPIKGHSYVFWYQQVLKNEFKFLISFQNENVFDETGMPKERFSAKCLPNSPCSLEIQATKLEDSAVYFCASSPGTVEGYTFGSGTRLTVV.

The chain employs TRBV6-5 and TRBJ2-3; a possible D gene is TRBD2 (5 bases). Trimming left V 6 bases short and J 6 bases short, with 16 bases between. This CDR3 spans 14 amino acids. Germline loops: CDR1 MNHEY, CDR2 SVGAGI. CDR3 DNA sequence: TGTGCCAGCAGCTCCATTGCGGGTCCCGATACGCAGTATTTT. It codes for CASSSIAGPDTQYF.

This chain joins TRBV10-2 and TRBJ2-1; 10 positions match TRBD1. Germline loops: CDR1 WSHSY, CDR2 SAAADI. The CDR3 has 17 amino acids. With 4 bases clipped from V and 2 bases from J, the junction kept 8 bases outside the gene matches. For the CDR3, the DNA is TGCGCCAGCAGTGTATCTGGGACAGGGGCGCCCTACAATGAGCAGTTCTTC. This encodes CASSVSGTGAPYNEQFF.

The chain employs TRBV27 and TRBJ2-3; 9 bases fit TRBD2. From germline, CDR1 is MNHEY and CDR2 SMNVEV (reference sequence). V was pared by 3 bases and J by 4 bases, with 8 bases of the junction left unmatched. This CDR3 has 16 amino acids. In DNA form, the CDR3 reads TGTGCCAGCAGTTTTATTGGGGAGCGGGGGGCAGATACGCAGTATTTT. Its protein product is CASSFIGERGADTQYF.

The chain joins TRBV10-2 to TRBJ2-7; tentative D call: TRBD2 (6 bases). CDR1 and CDR2 from the germline V gene are WSHSY and SAAADI. The CDR3 consists of 16 residues. Trimming shortened V by 6 bases and J by 0 bases, and 18 bases separated the two germline ends. The CDR3 DNA reads as TGCGCCAGCAGCCTGGCTAGGAGGGTCGCCTCCTACGAGCAGTACTTC. Protein product: CASSLARRVASYEQYF.

This clone appeared a single time. The chain joins TRBV5-1 to TRBJ2-7; 7 bases map to TRBD1. The trim removed 9 bases at V and 6 bases at J, leaving 12 bases unmatched. The CDR3 covers 13 residues. Per germline, CDR1 SGHRS and CDR2 YFSETQ. CDR3 in amino acids: CATSRGQGSEQYF. For the CDR3, the DNA is TGCGCCACCTCGAGGGGGCAGGGGTCCGAGCAGTACTTC.

The chain links TRBV11-2 to TRBJ1-1, with D unresolved. From germline, CDR1 is SGHAT and CDR2 FQNNGV. V was cut by 1 base and J by 5 bases, with 11 bases left in between. The CDR3 contains 14 residues. The CDR3 nucleotides are TGTGCCAGCAGCTTAGCAGTTTCCGGAACTGAAGCTTTCTTT. It translates to CASSLAVSGTEAFF.

The chain employs TRBV4-1 and TRBJ2-2; the match to TRBD1 covers 10 bases. The CDR3 has 15 residues. The V gene's germline CDR1 is MGHRA and CDR2 YSYEKL. V lost 4 bases, J lost 3 bases, and 2 bases stayed unmatched. This chain's CDR3 is CASSRDRGYTGELFF. CDR3 coding DNA: TGCGCCAGCAGCCGGGACAGGGGCTACACCGGGGAGCTGTTTTTT.

This chain's CDR3 is CASSPDNPTQQFF. The CDR3 DNA follows: TGTGCCAGCAGCCCCGATAATCCAACTCAGCAGTTCTTC. V usage is TRBV11-2 and J usage is TRBJ2-1; D unresolved. Germline loops: CDR1 SGHAT, CDR2 FQNNGV. The V gene lost 5 bases and the J gene lost 11 bases, with 16 bases spanning the gap. This CDR3 is built from 13 residues.

The chain recombines TRBV11-2 with TRBJ1-1; TRBD1 might be the D (5 bases). The germline V gene has CDR1 SGHAT and CDR2 FQNNGV. This CDR3 region has 13 residues. The V gene lost 4 bases and the J gene lost 7 bases, with 13 bases spanning the gap. The CDR3 coding sequence is TGTGCCAGCAGCTCGAGGGGACGCGGTGAAGCTTTCTTT. Amino acids: CASSSRGRGEAFF.

The V gene is TRBV11-2, the J gene TRBJ1-3; possibly TRBD1 for D (5 bases). The germline V gene encodes CDR1 SGHAT and CDR2 FQNNGV. This CDR3 comprises 16 residues. V dropped 0 bases and J dropped 4 bases, with 13 bases sitting between them. In DNA form, the CDR3 reads TGTGCCAGCAGCTTAGATGTCGGGGCGGCCGGAAACACCATATATTTT. Residues: CASSLDVGAAGNTIYF.

CDR3 DNA sequence: TGTGCCAGCAGTGGAGGGACAGGTACCTATGGCTACACCTTC. Its translation is CASSGGTGTYGYTF. The rearrangement links TRBV6-1 to TRBJ1-2, with 8 nucleotides matching TRBD1. The length of the CDR3 is 14 residues. Germline V lookup: CDR1 MNHNS, CDR2 SASEGT. V shed 4 bases, J shed 4 bases, and the junction held 5 bases outside the gene matches.

The chain recombines TRBV5-6 with TRBJ1-4, with D perhaps matching TRBD1 (5 bases). V was cut by 2 bases and J by 8 bases, with 13 bases left in between. CDR3 size: 14 residues. In germline, CDR1 is SGHDT, CDR2 YYEEEE. The CDR3 is CASSFRAATEKLFF. CDR3 DNA sequence: TGTGCCAGCAGCTTCAGGGCCGCTACGGAAAAACTGTTTTTT.

The rearrangement links TRBV9 to TRBJ1-3; perhaps TRBD1 as D (5 bases). The CDR3 extends over 15 amino acids. V was shortened by 2 bases and J by 0 bases, with 9 bases between the two germline ends. Germline CDR1 and CDR2: SGDLS and YYNGEE. The CDR3 sequence is CASSVGTDSGNTIYF. Written as DNA, the CDR3 is TGTGCCAGCAGCGTTGGGACGGACTCTGGAAACACCATATATTTT.